The following is a T cell receptor beta chain sequence with its context. These data come from a study of blood T cell repertoires in COVID-19. Looking at the study overall: The United States, Italy and Spain were the sources of the acute and convalescent COVID-19 samples. T cells, B-cell-depleted T cells, or PBMCs provided the cDNA or gDNA that served as material.

As originally analysed: Reference gene primer amplification in the assay estimated nucleated cell counts. Generated by immunoSEQ multiplex PCR, the TCRdb table keeps only in-frame clones and is missing some. The V and J calls and clone size are taken from that table; D and trimming were inferred from the DNA. The data hold about 160,000 clones, with about 86% observed a single time. The CDR3 contains 19 residues. Germline-derived CDR1 and CDR2 are MDHEN and SYDVKM. Unmatched junction bases numbered 23, after V lost 4 bases and J lost 8 bases. The clonotype originates from a woman of 80 years or more with acute or convalescent COVID-19. The chain has TRBV28 and TRBJ1-1, with 9 bases identical to TRBD1. Sequences were obtained from peripheral blood. The CDR3 DNA reads TGTGCCAGCAGTTCGCCCCTTTCCAAAGACAGGGGGTCCTACCTAGAAGCTTTCTTT. As protein: CASSSPLSKDRGSYLEAFF.